This T cell receptor (beta chain) came from a study of cytomegalovirus exposure and HLA in healthy donors. Study conclusions and caveats: Cytomegalovirus association was listed for 164 TCR beta chains. Follow-up analysis later connected one missense variant in DCLRE1C with trimming of TCR beta V- and J-genes. Other equally common chains were less clonally expanded than HLA-associated TCR beta chains, a later analysis showed.

Losses at the gene ends were 7 bases for V and 4 bases for J; bases not matched to a gene: 10. CDR3 length equals 15 residues. CDR1 and CDR2 from the germline V gene are MNHEY and SMNVEV (reference sequence). The PCR was carried out with 60 Vbeta primers and 13 Jbeta primers. Sequencing used immunoSEQ multiplex PCR; TCRdb keeps in-frame clones, though not all of them. The sample yields around 170,000 clones, roughly 70% seen once. As concerns this clone: Antigen: not known.

The clonotype was recovered from a girl aged 5-17 years in good health and CMV-seronegative. V usage is TRBV27 and J usage is TRBJ2-3; 8 bases line up with TRBD1. Sequences were obtained from PBMCs. The CDR3 here is CASKLSDRVPDTQYF. The CDR3 DNA is TGTGCCAGCAAACTTTCGGACAGGGTTCCAGATACGCAGTATTTT.